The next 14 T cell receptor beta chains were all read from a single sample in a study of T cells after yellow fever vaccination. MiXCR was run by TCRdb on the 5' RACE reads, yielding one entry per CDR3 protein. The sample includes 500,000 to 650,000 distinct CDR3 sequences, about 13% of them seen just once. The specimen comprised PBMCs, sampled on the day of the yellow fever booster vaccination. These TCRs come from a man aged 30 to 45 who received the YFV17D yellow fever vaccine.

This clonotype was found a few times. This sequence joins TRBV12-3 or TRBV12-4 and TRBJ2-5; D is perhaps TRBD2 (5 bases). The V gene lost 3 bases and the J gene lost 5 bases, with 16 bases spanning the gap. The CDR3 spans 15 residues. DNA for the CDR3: TGTGCCAGCAGTTTGAAGGGAGTAGTCCTTGAGACCCAGTACTTC. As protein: CASSLKGVVLETQYF.

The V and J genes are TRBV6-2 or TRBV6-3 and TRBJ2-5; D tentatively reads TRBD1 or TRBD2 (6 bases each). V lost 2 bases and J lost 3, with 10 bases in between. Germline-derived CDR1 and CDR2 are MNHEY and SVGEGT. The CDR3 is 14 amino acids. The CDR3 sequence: CASSYGGGEETQYF. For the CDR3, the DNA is TGTGCCAGCAGTTACGGGGGCGGGGAAGAGACCCAGTACTTC.

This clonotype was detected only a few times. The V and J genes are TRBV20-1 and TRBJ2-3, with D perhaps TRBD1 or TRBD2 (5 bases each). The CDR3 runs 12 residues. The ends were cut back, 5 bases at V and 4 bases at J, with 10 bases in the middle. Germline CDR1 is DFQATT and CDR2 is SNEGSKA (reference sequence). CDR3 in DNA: TGCAGTGCTGTGAGGGGCGCAGATACGCAGTATTTT. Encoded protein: CSAVRGADTQYF.

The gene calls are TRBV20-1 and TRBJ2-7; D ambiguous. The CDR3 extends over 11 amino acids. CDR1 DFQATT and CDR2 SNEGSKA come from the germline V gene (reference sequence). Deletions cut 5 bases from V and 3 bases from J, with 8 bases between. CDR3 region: CSAPGHYEQYF. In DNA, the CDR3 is TGCAGTGCTCCGGGCCACTACGAGCAGTACTTC.

Here the CDR3 reads CASSFRSSGLEQYF. The CDR3 nucleotides read TGTGCCAGCAGCTTTCGATCCTCTGGGCTCGAGCAGTACTTC. V and J are TRBV9 and TRBJ2-7; D remains ambiguous. Per germline, CDR1 SGDLS and CDR2 YYNGEE. This CDR3 is built from 14 residues. V was trimmed by 4 bases and J by 6 bases, leaving 17 bases between them.

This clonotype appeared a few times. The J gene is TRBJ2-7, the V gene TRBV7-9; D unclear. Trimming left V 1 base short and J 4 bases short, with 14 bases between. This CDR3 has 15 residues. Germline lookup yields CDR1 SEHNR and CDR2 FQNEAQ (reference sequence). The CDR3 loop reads CASSLGPGSAYEQYF. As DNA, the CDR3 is TGTGCCAGCAGCTTAGGTCCAGGTTCGGCGTACGAGCAGTACTTC.

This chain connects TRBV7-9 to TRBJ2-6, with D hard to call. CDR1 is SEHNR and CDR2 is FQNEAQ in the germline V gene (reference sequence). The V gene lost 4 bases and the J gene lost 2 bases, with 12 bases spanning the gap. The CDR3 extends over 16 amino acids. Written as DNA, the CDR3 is TGTGCCAGCAGCTCCCTCGGATCCCCTGGGGCCAACGTCCTGACTTTC. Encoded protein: CASSSLGSPGANVLTF.

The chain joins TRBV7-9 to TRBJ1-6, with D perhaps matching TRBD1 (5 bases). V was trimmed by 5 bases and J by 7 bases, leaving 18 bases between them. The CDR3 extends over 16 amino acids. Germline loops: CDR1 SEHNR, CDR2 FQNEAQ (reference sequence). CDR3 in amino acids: CASSTDTAGKNSPLHF. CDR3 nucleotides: TGTGCCAGCAGCACAGACACGGCAGGGAAGAATTCACCCCTCCACTTT.

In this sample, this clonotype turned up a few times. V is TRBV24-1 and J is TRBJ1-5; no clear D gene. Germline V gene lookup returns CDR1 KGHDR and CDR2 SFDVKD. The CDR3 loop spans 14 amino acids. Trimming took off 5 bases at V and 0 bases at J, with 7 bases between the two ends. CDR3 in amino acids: CATSGEGSNQPQHF. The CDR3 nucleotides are TGTGCCACCAGTGGAGAGGGTAGCAATCAGCCCCAGCATTTT.

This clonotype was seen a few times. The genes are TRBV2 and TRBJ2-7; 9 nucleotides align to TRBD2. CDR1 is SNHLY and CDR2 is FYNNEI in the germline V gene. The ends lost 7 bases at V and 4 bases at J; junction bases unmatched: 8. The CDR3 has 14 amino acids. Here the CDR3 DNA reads TGTGCCAGCATGTCGGGACTAGCTCGGTACGAGCAGTACTTC. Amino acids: CASMSGLARYEQYF.

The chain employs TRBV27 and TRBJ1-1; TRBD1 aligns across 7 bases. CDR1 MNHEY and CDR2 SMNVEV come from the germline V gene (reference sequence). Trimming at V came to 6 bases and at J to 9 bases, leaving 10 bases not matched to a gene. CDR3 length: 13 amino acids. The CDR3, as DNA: TGTGCCAGCAGGAGACAGGGCCTTAAGAAAGCTTTCTTT. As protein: CASRRQGLKKAFF.

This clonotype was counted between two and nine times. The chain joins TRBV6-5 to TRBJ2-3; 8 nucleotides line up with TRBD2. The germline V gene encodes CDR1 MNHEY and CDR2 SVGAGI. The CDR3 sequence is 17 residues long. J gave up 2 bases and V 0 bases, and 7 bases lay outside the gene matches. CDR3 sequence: CASSYSPTSGFTDTQYF. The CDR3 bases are TGTGCCAGCAGTTACTCGCCTACTAGCGGATTCACAGATACGCAGTATTTT.

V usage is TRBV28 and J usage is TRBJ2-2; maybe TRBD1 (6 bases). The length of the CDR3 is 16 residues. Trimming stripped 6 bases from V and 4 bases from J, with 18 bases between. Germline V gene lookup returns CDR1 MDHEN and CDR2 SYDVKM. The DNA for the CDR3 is TGTGCCAGCAGCGGCCCTCAGGGGTCTTTCACCGGGGAGCTGTTTTTT. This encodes CASSGPQGSFTGELFF.

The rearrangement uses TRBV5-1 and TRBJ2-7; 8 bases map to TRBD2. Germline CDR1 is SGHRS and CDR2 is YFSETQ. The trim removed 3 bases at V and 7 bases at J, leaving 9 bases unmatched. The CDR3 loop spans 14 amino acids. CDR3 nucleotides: TGCGCCAGCAGCTCGGGACTAGTTAACCGAGAGCAGTACTTC. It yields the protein CASSSGLVNREQYF.